This TCR beta chain was recovered during a study of cytomegalovirus exposure and HLA in healthy donors. The CDR3 length is 16 residues. The ends were cut back, 4 bases at V and 0 bases at J, with 14 bases in the middle. In germline, CDR1 is SGHDT, CDR2 YYEEEE. PCR primers comprised 60 Vbeta and 13 Jbeta primers. Sequencing used immunoSEQ multiplex PCR; TCRdb keeps in-frame clones, though not all of them. Of 180,000 or so clones in the sample, 75% to 85% were seen once. The material sequenced was PBMCs. The TCR originated in a woman aged 45-59 years in good health and CMV-seronegative. The chain employs TRBV5-6 and TRBJ1-3; a weak D match, TRBD1 (5 bases). The CDR3 region has the DNA TGTGCCAGCAGCCCGGGGGACGGGAGCTCTGGAAACACCATATATTTT. The encoded protein is CASSPGDGSSGNTIYF.